This T cell receptor beta chain originates from a study of blood T cell repertoires in COVID-19. On the study more broadly: Both acute and convalescent COVID-19 samples were obtained from the United States, Italy and Spain.

The repertoire was sequenced with immunoSEQ multiplex PCR; TCRdb's copy has only in-frame clones and lacks some. The data contain about 52,000 clones, about nine tenths of them singletons. This clone was seen a single time. The V gene's germline CDR1 is KGHDR and CDR2 SFDVKD. Losses at the gene ends were 2 bases for V and 1 base for J; bases not matched to a gene: 10. This CDR3 contains 18 residues. The gene calls are TRBV24-1 and TRBJ2-4; 7 nucleotides align to TRBD1. This receptor was identified in a human donor in a cohort sampled during active COVID-19. Material for sequencing was peripheral blood. DNA for the CDR3: TGTGCCACCAGTGATTCCCGGGACAGAGGGGTCGCCAAAAACATTCAGTACTTC. Amino acid sequence: CATSDSRDRGVAKNIQYF.